This T cell receptor beta chain was obtained from a study of blood T cell repertoires in COVID-19. The germline V gene has CDR1 SNHLY and CDR2 FYNNEI. CDR3 length: 15 residues. V trimming: 7 bases; J trimming: 4 bases; junction bases outside the gene matches: 6. Symptom resolution, clearance, or two negative PCRs marked the recovered donors of Cohort 3. Assay: immunoSEQ multiplex PCR; the TCRdb copy retains only in-frame clones and omits some. Of about 270,000 clones in the sample, about nine tenths were seen once. The sequence was obtained from a young man who had recovered from COVID-19. The sample consisted of PBMCs or T cells enriched from blood (not recorded which). This rearrangement joins TRBV2 to TRBJ2-3; 12 bases fit TRBD2. Written as DNA, the CDR3 is TGTGCCAGCAAACTCCTAGCGGGAGGGCCAGATACGCAGTATTTT. This codes for CASKLLAGGPDTQYF.